This TCR beta chain was sequenced for a study of blood T cells in healthy people across ages. Broader study findings: As age increased, TCR beta diversity per million T cells fell in a roughly linear fashion. Correlation between TCR beta diversity and naive T cell percentage was strong.

The use of a sample-barcoded 5' primer and a J-beta primer mix characterized a second PCR of roughly 6 to 11 cycles. Every sample returned 2.5 million or more CDR3-containing paired-end reads. TCRdb re-derived calls from the 5' RACE reads in MiXCR, one entry per CDR3 protein. Found here are approximately 810,000 distinct CDR3 sequences, around 26% of them singletons; the top ten hold 17%. This clonotype has at least ten counts. Its antigen remains unidentified. The sample comprised blood. The TCR sequence derives from a woman aged 80 or older in good health.

The CDR3 DNA sequence: TGTGCCAGCTCCTCCGGGCCCTTCTACGAGCAGTACTTC. Translation gives CASSSGPFYEQYF. The rearrangement links TRBV6-1 to TRBJ2-7; D gene uncertain. Germline loops: CDR1 MNHNS, CDR2 SASEGT. This CDR3 spans 13 amino acids. V lost 8 bases, J lost 3 bases, and 14 bases lay in between.